This section outlines one T cell receptor beta chain sequence together with its context. The length of the CDR3 is 14 residues. The ends lost 2 bases at V and 4 bases at J; junction bases unmatched: 5. Germline CDR1 and CDR2: GTSNPN and SVGIG (reference sequence). This sample was taken from a study of T cell changes during pregnancy in multiple sclerosis. Sequenced by immunoSEQ multiplex PCR; TCRdb stores in-frame clones only, minus some. The sample lists about 40,000 clones; about 91% were seen once. The chain is built from TRBV30 and TRBJ1-5; 7 bases fit TRBD1. Sequences were derived from CD4+ T cells from peripheral blood mononuclear cells, sampled in the second trimester of pregnancy. The TCR sequence derives from a female donor in good health, enrolled as a control in a pregnancy study. CDR3 amino acids: CAWSSLQGNQPQHF. The CDR3 coding sequence is TGTGCCTGGAGTTCGCTACAGGGGAATCAGCCCCAGCATTTT.